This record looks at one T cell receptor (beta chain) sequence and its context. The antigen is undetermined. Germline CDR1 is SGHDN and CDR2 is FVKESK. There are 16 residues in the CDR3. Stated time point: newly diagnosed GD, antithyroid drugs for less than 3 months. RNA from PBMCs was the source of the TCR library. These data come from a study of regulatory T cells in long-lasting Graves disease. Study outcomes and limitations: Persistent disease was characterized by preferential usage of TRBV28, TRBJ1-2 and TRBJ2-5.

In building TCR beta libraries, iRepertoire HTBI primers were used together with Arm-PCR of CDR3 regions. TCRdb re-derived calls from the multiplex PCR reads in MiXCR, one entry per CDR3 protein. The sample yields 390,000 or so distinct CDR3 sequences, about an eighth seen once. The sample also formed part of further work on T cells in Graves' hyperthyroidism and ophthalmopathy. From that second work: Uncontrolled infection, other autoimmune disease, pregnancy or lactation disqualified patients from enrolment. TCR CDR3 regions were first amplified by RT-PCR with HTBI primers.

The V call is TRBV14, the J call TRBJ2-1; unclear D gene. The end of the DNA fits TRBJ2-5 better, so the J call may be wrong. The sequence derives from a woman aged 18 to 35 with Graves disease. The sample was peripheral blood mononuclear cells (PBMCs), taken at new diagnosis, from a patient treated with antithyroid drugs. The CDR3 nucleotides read TGTGCCAGCAGCCAAGGGGCAGCCCCAACTCAAGAGACCCAGTACTTC. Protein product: CASSQGAAPTQETQYF.